This T cell receptor beta chain was recovered during a study of STAT5B mutations in CD4+ large granular lymphocyte leukemia. Overall study context: The CDR3 'QG' motif was associated with a particular HLA allele among healthy donors.

The CDR3 is made up of 14 amino acids. V lost 1 base and J lost 5, with 8 bases in between. The germline V gene encodes CDR1 SEHNR and CDR2 FQNEAQ (reference sequence). Findings of the study overall: Main leukemic clonotypes were patient-specific, but about 26% appeared at low frequency elsewhere. Compared with healthy controls (2/35), patient top clones favored TRBV06 (8/27).

Clones were read by immunoSEQ multiplex PCR, and TCRdb kept only the in-frame ones, dropping some. The sample lists 35,000 or so clones; roughly 88% were seen once. Concerning this clone itself: Its antigen remains unknown.

Sequenced material: CD4+ T cells from blood buffy coats. The chain uses TRBV7-9 and TRBJ2-2; weak D call: TRBD2 (5 bases). This receptor was taken from a human donor in good health. CDR3 bases: TGTGCCAGCAGCTTAGTAGGCGGGACCGGGGAGCTGTTTTTT. Its translation is CASSLVGGTGELFF.